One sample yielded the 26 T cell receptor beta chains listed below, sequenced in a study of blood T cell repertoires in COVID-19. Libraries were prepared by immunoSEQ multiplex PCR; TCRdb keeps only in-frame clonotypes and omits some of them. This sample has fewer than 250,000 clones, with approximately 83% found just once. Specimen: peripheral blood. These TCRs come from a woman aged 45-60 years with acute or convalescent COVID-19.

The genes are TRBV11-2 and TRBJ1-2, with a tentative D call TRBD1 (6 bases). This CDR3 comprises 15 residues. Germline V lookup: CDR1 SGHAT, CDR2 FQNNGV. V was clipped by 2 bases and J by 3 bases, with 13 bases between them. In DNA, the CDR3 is TGTGCCAGCAGCTTAAGGGGGATCTTGGACTATGGCTACACCTTC. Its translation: CASSLRGILDYGYTF.

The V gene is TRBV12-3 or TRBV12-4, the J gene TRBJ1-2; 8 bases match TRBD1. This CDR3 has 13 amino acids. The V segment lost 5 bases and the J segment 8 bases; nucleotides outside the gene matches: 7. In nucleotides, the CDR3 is TGTGCCAGCAGTCCAAACAGGGGGGGAGGCTACACCTTC. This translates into CASSPNRGGGYTF.

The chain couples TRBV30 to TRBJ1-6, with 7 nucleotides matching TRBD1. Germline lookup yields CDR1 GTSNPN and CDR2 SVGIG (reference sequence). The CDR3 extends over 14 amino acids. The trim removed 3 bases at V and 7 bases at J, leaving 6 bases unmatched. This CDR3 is CAWRRTGENSPLHF. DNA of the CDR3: TGTGCCTGGAGAAGAACAGGGGAAAATTCACCCCTCCACTTT.

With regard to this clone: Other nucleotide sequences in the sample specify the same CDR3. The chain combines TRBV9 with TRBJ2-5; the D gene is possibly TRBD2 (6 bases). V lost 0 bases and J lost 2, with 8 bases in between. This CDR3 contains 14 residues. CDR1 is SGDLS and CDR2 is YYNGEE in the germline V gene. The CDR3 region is CASSVGAGQETQYF. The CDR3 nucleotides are TGTGCCAGCAGCGTAGGCGCGGGGCAAGAGACCCAGTACTTC.

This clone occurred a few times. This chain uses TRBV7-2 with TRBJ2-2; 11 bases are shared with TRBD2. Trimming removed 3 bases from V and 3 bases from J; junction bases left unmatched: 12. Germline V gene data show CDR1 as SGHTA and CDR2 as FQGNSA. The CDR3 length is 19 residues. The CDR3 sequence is CASSFTGVGTSGYTGELFF. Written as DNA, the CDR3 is TGTGCCAGCAGCTTTACTGGGGTCGGGACTAGCGGCTACACCGGGGAGCTGTTTTTT.

CDR3: CASSQRETLEQYF. The CDR3 coding sequence is TGTGCCAGCAGTCAGCGAGAGACTCTCGAGCAGTACTTC. The chain is built from TRBV21-1 and TRBJ2-7; the tabulated D call, TRBD2, remains unverified against the DNA. TRBV21-1 is classified as a pseudogene. The CDR3 runs 13 residues.

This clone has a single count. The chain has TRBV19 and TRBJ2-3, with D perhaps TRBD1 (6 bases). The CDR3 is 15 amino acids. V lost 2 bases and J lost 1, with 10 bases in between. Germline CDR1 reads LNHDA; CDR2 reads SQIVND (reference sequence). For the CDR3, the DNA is TGTGCCAGTAGTATATTACAGGGTGGCACAGATACGCAGTATTTT. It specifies CASSILQGGTDTQYF.

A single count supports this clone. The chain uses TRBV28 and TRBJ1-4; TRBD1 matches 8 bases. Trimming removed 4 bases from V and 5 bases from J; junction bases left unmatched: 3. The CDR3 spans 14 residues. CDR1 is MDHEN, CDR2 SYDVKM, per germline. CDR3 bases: TGTGCCAGCAGTTCACAGGGGGGGAATGAAAAACTGTTTTTT. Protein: CASSSQGGNEKLFF.

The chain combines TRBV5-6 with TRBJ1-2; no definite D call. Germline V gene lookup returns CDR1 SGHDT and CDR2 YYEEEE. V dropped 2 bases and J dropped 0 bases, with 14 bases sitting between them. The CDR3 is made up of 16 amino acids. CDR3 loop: CASSFGGLVANYGYTF. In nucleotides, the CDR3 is TGTGCCAGCAGCTTCGGAGGACTGGTAGCTAACTATGGCTACACCTTC. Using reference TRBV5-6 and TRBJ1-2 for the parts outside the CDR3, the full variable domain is DAGVTQSPTHLIKTRGQQVTLRCSPKSGHDTVSWYQQALGQGPQFIFQYYEEEERQRGNFPDRFSGHQFPNYSSELNVNALLLGDSALYLCASSFGGLVANYGYTFGSGTRLTVV.

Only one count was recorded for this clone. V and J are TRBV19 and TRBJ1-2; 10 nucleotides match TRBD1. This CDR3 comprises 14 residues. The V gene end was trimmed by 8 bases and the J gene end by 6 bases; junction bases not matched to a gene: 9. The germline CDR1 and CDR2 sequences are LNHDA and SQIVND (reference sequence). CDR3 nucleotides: TGTGCCAGTCATGGGGACAGGGGACGAGATGGCTACACCTTC. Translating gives CASHGDRGRDGYTF.

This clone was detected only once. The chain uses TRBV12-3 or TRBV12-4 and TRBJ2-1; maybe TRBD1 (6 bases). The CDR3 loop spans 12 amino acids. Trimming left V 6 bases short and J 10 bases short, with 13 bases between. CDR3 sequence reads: CASSRTGPEQFF. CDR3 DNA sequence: TGTGCCAGCAGCAGAACAGGGCCCGAGCAGTTCTTC.

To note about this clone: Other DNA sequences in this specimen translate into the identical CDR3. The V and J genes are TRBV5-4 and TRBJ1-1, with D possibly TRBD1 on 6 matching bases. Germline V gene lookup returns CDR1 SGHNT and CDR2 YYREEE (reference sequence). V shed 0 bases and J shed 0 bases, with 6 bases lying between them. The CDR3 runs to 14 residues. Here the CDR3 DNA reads TGTGCCAGCAGCTTGGGACAGGTGAACACTGAAGCTTTCTTT. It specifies CASSLGQVNTEAFF.

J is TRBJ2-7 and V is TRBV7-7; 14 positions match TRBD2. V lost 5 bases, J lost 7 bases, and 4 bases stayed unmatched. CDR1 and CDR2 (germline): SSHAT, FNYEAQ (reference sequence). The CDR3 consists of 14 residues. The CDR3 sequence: CASSPGLAGGEQYF. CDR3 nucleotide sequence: TGTGCCAGCAGCCCCGGACTAGCGGGAGGTGAGCAGTACTTC.

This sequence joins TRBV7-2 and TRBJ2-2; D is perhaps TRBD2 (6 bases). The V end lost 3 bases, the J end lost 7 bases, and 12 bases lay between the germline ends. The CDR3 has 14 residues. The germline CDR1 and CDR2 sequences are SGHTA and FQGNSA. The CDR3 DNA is TGTGCCAGCAGCTTGGACTATCGTGGCGGGGAGCTGTTTTTT. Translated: CASSLDYRGGELFF.

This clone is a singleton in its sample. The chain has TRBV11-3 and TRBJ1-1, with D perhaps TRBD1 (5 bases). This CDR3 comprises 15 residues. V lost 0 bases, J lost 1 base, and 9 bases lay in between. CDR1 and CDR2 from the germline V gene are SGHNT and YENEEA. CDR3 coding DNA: TGTGCCAGCAGCTTAGATGGGGCTCGGAACACTGAAGCTTTCTTT. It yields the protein CASSLDGARNTEAFF. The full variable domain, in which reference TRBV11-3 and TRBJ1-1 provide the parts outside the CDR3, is EAGVVQSPRYKIIEKKQPVAFWCNPISGHNTLYWYLQNLGQGPELLIRYENEEAVDDSQLPKDRFSAERLKGVDSTLKIQPAELGDSAVYLCASSLDGARNTEAFFGQGTRLTVV.

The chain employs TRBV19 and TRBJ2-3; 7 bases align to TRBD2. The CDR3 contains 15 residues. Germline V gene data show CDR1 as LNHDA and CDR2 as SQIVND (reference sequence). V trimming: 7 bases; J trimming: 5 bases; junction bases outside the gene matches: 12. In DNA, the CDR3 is TGTGCCAGTACGCCCGGCGGCGGGAGATTAGATACGCAGTATTTT. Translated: CASTPGGGRLDTQYF. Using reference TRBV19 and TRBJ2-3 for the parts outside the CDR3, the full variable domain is DGGITQSPKYLFRKEGQNVTLSCEQNLNHDAMYWYRQDPGQGLRLIYYSQIVNDFQKGDIAEGYSVSREKKESFPLTVTSAQKNPTAFYLCASTPGGGRLDTQYFGPGTRLTVL.

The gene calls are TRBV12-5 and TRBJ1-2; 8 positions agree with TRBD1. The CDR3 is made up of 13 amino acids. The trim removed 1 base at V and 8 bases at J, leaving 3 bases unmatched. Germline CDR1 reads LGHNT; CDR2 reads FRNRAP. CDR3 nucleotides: TGTGCTAGTGGTTTGGCACAGGGGGGCGGCTACACCTTC. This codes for CASGLAQGGGYTF. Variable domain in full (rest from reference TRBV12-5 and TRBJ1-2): DARVTQTPRHKVTEMGQEVTMRCQPILGHNTVFWYRQTMMQGLELLAYFRNRAPLDDSGMPKDRFSAEMPDATLATLKIQPSEPRDSAVYFCASGLAQGGGYTFGSGTRLTVV.

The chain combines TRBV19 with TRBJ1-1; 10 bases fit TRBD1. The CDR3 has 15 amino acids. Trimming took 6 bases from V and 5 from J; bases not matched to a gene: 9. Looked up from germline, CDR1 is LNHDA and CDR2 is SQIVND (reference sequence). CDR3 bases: TGTGCCAGTAGAGATCCCGGGACAGGGGTAACTGAAGCTTTCTTT. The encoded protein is CASRDPGTGVTEAFF.

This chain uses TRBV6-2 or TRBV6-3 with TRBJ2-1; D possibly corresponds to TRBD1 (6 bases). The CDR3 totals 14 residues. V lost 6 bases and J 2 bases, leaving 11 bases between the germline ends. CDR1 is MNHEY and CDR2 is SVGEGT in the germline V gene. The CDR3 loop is CASSLTGPYNEQFF. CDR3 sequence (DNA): TGTGCCAGCAGCCTGACAGGTCCCTACAATGAGCAGTTCTTC.

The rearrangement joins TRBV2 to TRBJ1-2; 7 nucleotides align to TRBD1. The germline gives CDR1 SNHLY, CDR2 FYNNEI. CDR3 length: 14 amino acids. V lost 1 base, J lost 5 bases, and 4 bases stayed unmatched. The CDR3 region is CASSEGGGGYGYTF. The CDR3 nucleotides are TGTGCCAGCAGTGAAGGAGGGGGCGGGTATGGCTACACCTTC.

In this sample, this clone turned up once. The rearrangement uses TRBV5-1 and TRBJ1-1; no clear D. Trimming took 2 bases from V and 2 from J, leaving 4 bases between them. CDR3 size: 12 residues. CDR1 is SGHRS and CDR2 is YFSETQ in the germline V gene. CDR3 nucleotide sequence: TGCGCCAGCAGCTTCACAAACACTGAAGCTTTCTTT. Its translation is CASSFTNTEAFF.

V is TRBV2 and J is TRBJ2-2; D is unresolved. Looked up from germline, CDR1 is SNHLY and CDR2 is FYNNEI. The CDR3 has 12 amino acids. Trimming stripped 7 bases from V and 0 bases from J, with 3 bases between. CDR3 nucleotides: TGTGCCAGCACTGCGAACACCGGGGAGCTGTTTTTT. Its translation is CASTANTGELFF. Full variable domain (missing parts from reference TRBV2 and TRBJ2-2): EPEVTQTPSHQVTQMGQEVILRCVPISNHLYFYWYRQILGQKVEFLVSFYNNEISEKSEIFDDQFSVERPDGSNFTLKIRSTKLEDSAMYFCASTANTGELFFGEGSRLTVL.

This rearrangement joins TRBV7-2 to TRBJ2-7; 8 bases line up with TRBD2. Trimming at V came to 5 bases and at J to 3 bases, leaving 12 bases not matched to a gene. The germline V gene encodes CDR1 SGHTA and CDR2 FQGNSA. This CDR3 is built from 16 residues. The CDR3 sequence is CASSLPLAGGSYEQYF. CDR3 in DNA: TGTGCCAGCAGCCTCCCACTGGCGGGGGGAAGCTACGAGCAGTACTTC.

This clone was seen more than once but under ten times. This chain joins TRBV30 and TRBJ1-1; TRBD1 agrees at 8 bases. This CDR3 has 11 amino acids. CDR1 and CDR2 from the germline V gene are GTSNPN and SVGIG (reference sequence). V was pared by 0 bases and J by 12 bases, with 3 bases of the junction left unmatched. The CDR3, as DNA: TGTGCCTGGAGTGTTCAGGGGGCGACTTTCTTT. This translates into CAWSVQGATFF.

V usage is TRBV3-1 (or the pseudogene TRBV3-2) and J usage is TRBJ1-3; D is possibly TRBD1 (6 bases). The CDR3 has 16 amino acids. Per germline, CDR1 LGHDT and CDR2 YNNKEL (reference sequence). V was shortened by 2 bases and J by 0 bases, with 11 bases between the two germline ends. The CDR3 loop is CASSQLDRSSGNTIYF. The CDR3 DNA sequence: TGTGCCAGCAGCCAACTAGACAGGAGCTCTGGAAACACCATATATTTT.

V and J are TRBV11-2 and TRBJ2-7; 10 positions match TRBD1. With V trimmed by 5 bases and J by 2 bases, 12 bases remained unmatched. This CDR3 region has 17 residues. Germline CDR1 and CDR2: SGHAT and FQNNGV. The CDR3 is CASSATLDRGLPYEQYF. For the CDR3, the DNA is TGTGCCAGCAGCGCGACCTTAGACAGGGGGCTCCCCTACGAGCAGTACTTC.